This T cell receptor (beta chain) was captured in a study of beta chain features in type 1 diabetes. Every bit of the isolated RNA underwent reverse transcription, so sequencing read expressed TCRB transcripts. Clones were sequenced by immunoSEQ multiplex PCR, and TCRdb holds only the in-frame ones, with some missing. This sample carries approximately 160,000 clones, approximately 9% of them seen once, and the ten largest clones take over 2%. CDR1 LNHDA and CDR2 SQIVND come from the germline V gene (reference sequence). V was pared by 6 bases and J by 2 bases, with 10 bases between. The CDR3 is 14 residues long.

This sequence was found in a woman younger than 35 in good health. Sample: central memory CD4+ T cells from blood. The chain links TRBV19 to TRBJ2-2; D not certain. CDR3 amino acids: CASSLLSNTGELFF. CDR3 sequence (DNA): TGTGCCAGTAGCCTCTTATCCAACACCGGGGAGCTGTTTTTT.